The 6 T cell receptor beta chains below all came from one sample that was sequenced in a study of T-cell reconstitution after alpha-beta-depleted transplantation in children. Unique molecular identifiers were incorporated into the prepared TCRbeta library. TCRdb reprocessed the PCR reads with MiXCR, giving one entry per CDR3 protein. Among around 700,000 distinct CDR3 sequences listed, about an eighth were seen once. This sample comprised PBMCs, obtained before TCRalphabeta/CD19-depleted stem cell transplant. The receptors were gathered from a girl aged 2 to 9 with congenital amegakaryocytic thrombocytopenia, due to receive a stem cell transplant.

This clonotype was detected only a few times. CDR3 residues: CASSILQLYEQYF. CDR3 nucleotides: TGTGCCAGTAGTATATTACAACTCTACGAGCAGTACTTC. This chain connects TRBV19 to TRBJ2-7, with D unclear. The V gene's germline CDR1 is LNHDA and CDR2 SQIVND (reference sequence). V shed 2 bases and J shed 3 bases, with 8 bases lying between them. This CDR3 region has 13 residues.

This clonotype was seen at least ten times. The chain joins TRBV29-1 to TRBJ2-1; 15 bases map to TRBD2. Looked up from germline, CDR1 is SQVTM and CDR2 is ANQGSEA. The CDR3 extends over 13 amino acids. The CDR3 spells CGAGLAGGNEQFF. The CDR3 DNA reads TGCGGAGCGGGACTAGCGGGAGGCAATGAGCAGTTCTTC.

The chain links TRBV5-1 to TRBJ2-1, with a weak D call TRBD1 (5 bases). V lost 6 bases, J lost 6 bases, and 16 bases lay in between. Germline V CDR1 and CDR2: SGHRS, YFSETQ. This CDR3 comprises 14 residues. DNA of the CDR3: TGCGCCAGCACAATCAGGGTATCGGGCAATGAGCAGTTCTTC. Its protein product is CASTIRVSGNEQFF.

This clonotype was counted ten times or more. The chain couples TRBV20-1 to TRBJ2-7; the D is unclear. CDR3 length equals 14 residues. Germline-derived CDR1 and CDR2 are DFQATT and SNEGSKA (reference sequence). V gave up 3 bases and J gave up 2 bases, with 14 bases separating them. CDR3 loop: CSASPFFVTYEQYF. CDR3 nucleotides: TGCAGTGCTAGTCCTTTTTTTGTAACCTACGAGCAGTACTTC.

In its sample, this clonotype was seen a few times. This chain links TRBV12-3 or TRBV12-4 with TRBJ2-7; a possible D gene is TRBD2 (5 bases). Trimming pared 5 bases from V and 6 bases from J, leaving 20 bases between. This CDR3 region has 15 residues. DNA for the CDR3: TGTGCCAGCAGTCCAAATCGAGGACGGGCGGGCGAGCAGTACTTC. As protein: CASSPNRGRAGEQYF.

This clonotype was observed many times. The genes are TRBV20-1 and TRBJ2-3, with 7 nucleotides matching TRBD2. The CDR3 has 17 residues. The ends lost 1 base at V and 2 bases at J; junction bases unmatched: 12. CDR1 DFQATT and CDR2 SNEGSKA come from the germline V gene (reference sequence). CDR3 sequence reads: CSARASGGVGVTDTQYF. The CDR3 region has the DNA TGCAGTGCTAGAGCCTCTGGGGGGGTAGGGGTCACAGATACGCAGTATTTT.